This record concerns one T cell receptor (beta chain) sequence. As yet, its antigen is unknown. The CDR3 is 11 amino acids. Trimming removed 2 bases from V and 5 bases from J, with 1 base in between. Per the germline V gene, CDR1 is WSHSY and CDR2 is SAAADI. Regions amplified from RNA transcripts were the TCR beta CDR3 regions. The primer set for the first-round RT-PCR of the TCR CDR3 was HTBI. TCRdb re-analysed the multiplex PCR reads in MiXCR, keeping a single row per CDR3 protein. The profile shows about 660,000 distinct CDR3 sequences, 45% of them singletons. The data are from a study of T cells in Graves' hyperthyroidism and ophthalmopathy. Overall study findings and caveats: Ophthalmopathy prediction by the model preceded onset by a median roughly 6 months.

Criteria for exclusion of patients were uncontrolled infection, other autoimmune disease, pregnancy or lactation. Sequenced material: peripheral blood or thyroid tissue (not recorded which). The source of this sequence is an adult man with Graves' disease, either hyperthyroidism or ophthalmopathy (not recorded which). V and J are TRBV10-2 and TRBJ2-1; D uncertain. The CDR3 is CASSEDNEQFF. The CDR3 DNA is TGCGCCAGCAGTGAGGACAATGAGCAGTTCTTC.